In its sample, the clone carrying this TCR beta chain was seen many times. This sample was taken from a study of T-cell reconstitution after alpha-beta-depleted transplantation in children. V shed 0 bases and J shed 6 bases, with 15 bases lying between them. The CDR3 consists of 16 residues. Germline V gives CDR1 SGHAT, CDR2 FQNNGV. Preparation of the TCRbeta library involved a method that used unique molecular identifiers. MiXCR, applied by TCRdb to the PCR reads, yields one record per CDR3 protein. The sample includes over 200,000 distinct CDR3 sequences, approximately 10% seen only once; the top ten take around 6.2%.

This sequence was found in a human donor who donated a stem cell graft to a child with acute lymphoblastic leukemia. The sequenced sample was PBMCs from the stem cell graft donor, obtained from the stem cell graft. The chain carries TRBV11-2 and TRBJ2-1; D not resolved. CDR3 sequence reads: CASSLDGLSPGNEQFF. CDR3 nucleotides: TGTGCCAGCAGCTTAGATGGGCTATCCCCAGGCAATGAGCAGTTCTTC.